This T cell receptor beta chain was documented in a study of T-cell memory formation after mild COVID-19. Via MiXCR, TCRdb re-called the 5' RACE reads, giving one row per CDR3 protein. The table lists approximately 250,000 distinct CDR3 sequences, 15% to 20% of them singletons. Germline lookup yields CDR1 SGHTA and CDR2 FQGNSA. The CDR3 consists of 14 residues. V dropped 2 bases and J dropped 0 bases, with 6 bases sitting between them. As to this clonotype: A much bigger clone sits one base away, suggesting this may be a read error.

Sequenced input: PBMCs or a T cell subset sorted from them (not recorded which). The receptor was derived from a young man who had mild COVID-19 (a few samples of this study predate the infection). Cell type and time point are not known. The chain joins TRBV7-2 to TRBJ2-3; no definite D call. CDR3 sequence: CASSLQESTDTQYF. DNA of the CDR3: TGTGCCAGCAGCTTACAGGAGAGCACAGATACGCAGTATTTT.